This TCR beta chain was captured by sequencing in a study of blood T cell repertoires in COVID-19. About the study: Donors in the United States, Italy and Spain gave samples during acute or convalescent COVID-19. PBMCs, B-cell-depleted T cells, or T cells provided the cDNA or gDNA that made up the material.

The CDR3 contains 14 residues. Germline V CDR1 and CDR2: PRHDT, FYEKMQ (reference sequence). V gave up 7 bases and J gave up 1 base, with 11 bases separating them. Original processing methods: The authors estimated nucleated cell counts from reference gene primer amplification. TCRdb keeps only in-frame clones here, not all; method: immunoSEQ multiplex PCR. The V and J calls and the clone size are those of that table, but D and trimming were determined from the DNA. The sample carries just over 650,000 clones, just under 90% recorded once. V usage is TRBV13 and J usage is TRBJ1-5; no firm D call. This receptor was obtained from a woman aged 18-35 years with acute or convalescent COVID-19. The sample comprised peripheral blood. Written as DNA, the CDR3 is TGTGCCAGCACCCACGGAGGGAGCAATCAGCCCCAGCATTTT. Encoded protein: CASTHGGSNQPQHF.